This is a list of T cell receptor beta chains from one sample in a study of blood T cell repertoires in COVID-19. The data were produced by immunoSEQ multiplex PCR, yet TCRdb's version contains in-frame clones alone and is incomplete. There are approximately 530,000 clones in the sample; 70% to 90% occur only once, and 7.8% lies in the top ten. Sequences were obtained from peripheral blood. These receptors originate from a woman in her 50s with COVID-19, enrolled during active disease. Both conserved end residues are part of each CDR3. Fields, in order: J gene, D gene, clone size, V gene, CDR3 protein, CDR3 DNA. The D gene is left open where the match is weak. For some rows the clone size is stated as once, few or many, or as a class when expanded; others skip it.

>TRBJ1-4|-|-|TRBV4-1
CASSQFLSYRFKNEKLFF
TGCGCCAGCAGCCAATTCCTATCCTACAGATTTAAGAATGAAAAACTGTTTTTT
>TRBJ1-1|TRBD1|once|TRBV7-6
CASSLGQVTGNTEAFF
TGTGCCAGCAGCCTGGGACAGGTCACGGGAAACACTGAAGCTTTCTTT
>TRBJ2-7|-|-|TRBV7-9
CASSSTRQSYEQYF
TGTGCCAGCAGCTCGACAAGACAATCCTACGAGCAGTACTTC
>TRBJ1-6|-|-|TRBV7-2
CASSHPGARNSPLHF
TGTGCCAGCAGCCACCCAGGGGCGCGGAATTCACCCCTCCACTTT
>TRBJ1-2|-|-|TRBV6-5
CASSYSPTGNLGYTF
TGTGCCAGCAGTTACTCGCCAACAGGGAATCTTGGCTACACCTTC
>TRBJ2-7|-|-|TRBV7-9
CASSSSVGPYEQYF
TGTGCCAGCAGCTCGTCGGTGGGGCCCTACGAGCAGTACTTC
>TRBJ1-1|-|few|TRBV5-6
CASSGRSQGTEAFF
TGTGCCAGCAGCGGGAGGTCGCAAGGCACTGAAGCTTTCTTT
>TRBJ2-2|TRBD1|-|TRBV18
CASSPVEQGGTGELFF
TGTGCCAGCTCACCAGTTGAACAGGGGGGCACCGGGGAGCTGTTTTTT
>TRBJ1-1|TRBD1|-|TRBV5-1
CASSFARGVMNTEAFF
TGCGCCAGCAGCTTTGCCAGGGGGGTTATGAACACTGAAGCTTTCTTT
>TRBJ2-3|TRBD2|-|TRBV5-1
CASSPVAGGSTDTQYF
TGCGCCAGCAGCCCCGTAGCGGGGGGCAGCACAGATACGCAGTATTTT
>TRBJ1-1|-|-|TRBV6-6
CASNQRENTEAFF
TGTGCCAGCAATCAGAGGGAGAACACTGAAGCTTTCTTT
>TRBJ2-3|-|-|TRBV11-3
CASSREADTQYF
TGTGCCAGCTCTCGTGAGGCAGATACGCAGTATTTT